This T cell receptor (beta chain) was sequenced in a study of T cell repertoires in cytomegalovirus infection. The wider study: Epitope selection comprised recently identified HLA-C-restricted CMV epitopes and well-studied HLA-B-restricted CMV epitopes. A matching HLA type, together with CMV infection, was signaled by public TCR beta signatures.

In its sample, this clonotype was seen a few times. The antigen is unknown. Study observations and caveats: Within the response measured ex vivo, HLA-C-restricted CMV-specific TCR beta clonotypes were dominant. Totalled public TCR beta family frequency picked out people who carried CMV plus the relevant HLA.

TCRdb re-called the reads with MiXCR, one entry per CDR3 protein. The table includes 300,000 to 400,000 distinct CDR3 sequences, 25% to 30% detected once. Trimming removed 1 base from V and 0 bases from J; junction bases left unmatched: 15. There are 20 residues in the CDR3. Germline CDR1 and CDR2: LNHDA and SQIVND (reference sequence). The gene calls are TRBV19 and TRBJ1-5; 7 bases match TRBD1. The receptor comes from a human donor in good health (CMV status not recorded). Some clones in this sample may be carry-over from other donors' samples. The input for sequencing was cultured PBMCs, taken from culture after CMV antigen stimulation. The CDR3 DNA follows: TGTGCCAGTAGTATAGTTCGGACAGGTCGAATATCTGGTAGCAATCAGCCCCAGCATTTT. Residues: CASSIVRTGRISGSNQPQHF.